This T cell receptor beta chain was found in a study of blood T cells in healthy people across ages. Each sample used at least 6.5 million PBMCs. Primed by a sample-barcoded 5' primer and a J-beta primer mix, a second PCR proceeded for about 7 to 11 cycles. TCRdb analysed the 5' RACE reads with MiXCR anew, one entry per CDR3 protein. This table has around 850,000 distinct CDR3 sequences, about 34% appearing once. Germline CDR1 DFQATT, CDR2 SNEGSKA (reference sequence). The CDR3 covers 13 residues. The ends were cut back, 8 bases at V and 4 bases at J, with 15 bases in the middle. The chain uses TRBV20-1 and TRBJ2-1, with a weak D call TRBD1 (6 bases). Sequenced input: blood. This TCR derives from a man younger than 35 in good health. DNA of the CDR3: TGCAGTACATACCCAACAGGGTACAATGAGCAGTTCTTC. Protein sequence: CSTYPTGYNEQFF.